A selection of T cell receptor beta chains follows, all from one sample in a study of CD8 T cells in Susac syndrome. TCRdb called the immunoSEQ multiplex PCR reads again in MiXCR, with one record for every CDR3 protein. The data show some 260,000 distinct CDR3 sequences, roughly 81% seen once. Sequencing used CD8+ T cells from PBMCs. The origin of the receptors is a human donor with multiple sclerosis. Both conserved end residues are part of each CDR3. D genes are given only for firm matches. Some rows have no size entry. The others give once, few or many, or a class for an expanded clone.

>TRBD1|few|TRBV6-1|12|TRBJ2-7
TGTGCCAGCAGTATGGGACAGGTGGAGCAGTACTTC
CASSMGQVEQYF
>-|-|TRBV20-1|16|TRBJ1-6
TGCAGTGCTAGATATATCAGCAGCTCCTATAATTCACCCCTCCACTTT
CSARYISSSYNSPLHF
>TRBD1|-|TRBV9|15|TRBJ2-1
TGTGCCAGCAGCGTAGAGGGACAGGTCTACAATGAGCAGTTCTTC
CASSVEGQVYNEQFF
>-|-|TRBV12-3/TRBV12-4|14|TRBJ2-4
TGTGCCAGCAACCCCCTCGGGGATGGAGGCATTCAGTACTTC
CASNPLGDGGIQYF
>TRBD1|-|TRBV16|17|TRBJ2-4
TGTGCCAGCAGCCAAATCCTACAGGGGAACGGCAAAAACATTCAGTACTTC
CASSQILQGNGKNIQYF
>-|-|TRBV6-2/TRBV6-3|14|TRBJ2-3
TGTGCCAGCAGTTACGTCCTCAGCACAGATACGCAGTATTTT
CASSYVLSTDTQYF
>TRBD2|-|TRBV6-5|14|TRBJ2-7
TGTGCCAGCAGTGGTCTAGCGGGAGGATTTGAGCAGTACTTC
CASSGLAGGFEQYF
>-|-|TRBV27|14|TRBJ2-1
TGTGCCAGCAATTGGCGGGGCTCCTACAATGAGCAGTTCTTC
CASNWRGSYNEQFF
>-|few|TRBV11-2|15|TRBJ2-2
TGTGCCAGCACCCAAGCCTGGGACTACACCGGGGAGCTGTTTTTT
CASTQAWDYTGELFF
>TRBD2|-|TRBV29-1|13|TRBJ2-3
TGCAGCGTTGAAAGCGGGACGGCAGATACGCAGTATTTT
CSVESGTADTQYF